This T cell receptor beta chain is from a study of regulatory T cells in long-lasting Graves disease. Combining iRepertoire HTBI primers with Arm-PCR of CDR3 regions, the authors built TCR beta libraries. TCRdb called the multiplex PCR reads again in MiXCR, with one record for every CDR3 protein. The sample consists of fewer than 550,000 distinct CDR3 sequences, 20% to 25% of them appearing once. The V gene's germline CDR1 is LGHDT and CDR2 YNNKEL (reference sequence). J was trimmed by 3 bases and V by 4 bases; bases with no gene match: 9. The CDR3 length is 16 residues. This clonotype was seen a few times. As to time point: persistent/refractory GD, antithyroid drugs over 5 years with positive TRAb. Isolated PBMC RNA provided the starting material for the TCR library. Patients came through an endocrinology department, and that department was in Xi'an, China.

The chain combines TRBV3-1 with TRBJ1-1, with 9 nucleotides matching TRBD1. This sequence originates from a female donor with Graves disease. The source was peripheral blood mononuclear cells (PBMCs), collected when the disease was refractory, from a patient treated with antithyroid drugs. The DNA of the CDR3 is TGTGCCAGCAGCCGGGAACAGGGGGCGAAGGACACTGAAGCTTTCTTT. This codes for CASSREQGAKDTEAFF.